These T cell receptor beta chains were read from a single sample in a study of blood T cell repertoires in COVID-19. Here immunoSEQ multiplex PCR was the method, and the copy in TCRdb shows in-frame clones only, minus some. This table has about 500,000 clones, 85% to 90% appearing once. Material for sequencing was peripheral blood. These receptors all come from a man between 18 and 29 years old with COVID-19, enrolled during active disease. Both conserved end residues are part of each CDR3. The order of the fields is J gene, V gene, clone size, D gene, CDR3 DNA, CDR3 protein. The D gene is left open where the match is weak. Clone size, where shown, is once, few, many, or a class for clones that have expanded.

j_gene: TRBJ1-2; v_gene: TRBV28; abundance: .; d_gene: .; CDR3nt: TGTGCCAGCAGTTGGACAGTGTATGGCTACACCTTC; CDR3aa: CASSWTVYGYTF
j_gene: TRBJ2-6; v_gene: TRBV21-1; abundance: once; d_gene: .; CDR3nt: TGTGCCAGCAGCAAAGCGCAGGGTGTCTTTGGGGCCAACGTCCTGACTTTC; CDR3aa: CASSKAQGVFGANVLTF
j_gene: TRBJ2-1; v_gene: TRBV24-1; abundance: .; d_gene: TRBD2; CDR3nt: TGTGCCACAGGATCACTAGCGGGGAATGAGCAGTTCTTC; CDR3aa: CATGSLAGNEQFF
j_gene: TRBJ2-3; v_gene: TRBV7-2; abundance: .; d_gene: .; CDR3nt: TGTGCCAGCAGCTTTAGCGTCGGGACGCAGTATTTT; CDR3aa: CASSFSVGTQYF
j_gene: TRBJ2-1; v_gene: TRBV27; abundance: .; d_gene: TRBD2; CDR3nt: TGTGCCAGCAGTAGCCTTGGGGAGGGCCGAGATGAGCAGTTCTTC; CDR3aa: CASSSLGEGRDEQFF
j_gene: TRBJ2-5; v_gene: TRBV7-8; abundance: .; d_gene: TRBD2; CDR3nt: TGTGCCAGCAGCCCAAAGATAGCGGGAGGGGTAGGCAAGACCCAGTACTTC; CDR3aa: CASSPKIAGGVGKTQYF
j_gene: TRBJ1-4; v_gene: TRBV18; abundance: .; d_gene: TRBD1; CDR3nt: TGTGCCAGCTCCCTGACAGGGGGCGGAACTAATGAAAAACTGTTTTTT; CDR3aa: CASSLTGGGTNEKLFF
j_gene: TRBJ2-7; v_gene: TRBV30; abundance: .; d_gene: .; CDR3nt: TGTGCCTGGAGTAGGCAAGAAACGCGGCCCTACGAGCAGTACTTC; CDR3aa: CAWSRQETRPYEQYF
j_gene: TRBJ1-2; v_gene: TRBV19; abundance: .; d_gene: .; CDR3nt: TGTGCCAGTAGTTGGCGGGAGGCTAACTATGGCTACACCTTC; CDR3aa: CASSWREANYGYTF
j_gene: TRBJ2-2; v_gene: TRBV19; abundance: .; d_gene: TRBD2; CDR3nt: TGTGCCAGTAGTATGAGACGGGAGGGTGGCACCGGGGAGCTGTTTTTT; CDR3aa: CASSMRREGGTGELFF
j_gene: TRBJ2-2; v_gene: TRBV2; abundance: .; d_gene: .; CDR3nt: TGTGCCAGCAGTCGACAGGAGCTGAACACCGGGGAGCTGTTTTTT; CDR3aa: CASSRQELNTGELFF
j_gene: TRBJ1-1; v_gene: TRBV29-1; abundance: once; d_gene: TRBD1; CDR3nt: TGCAGCGTCCAGGGACAGATGAACACTGAAGCTTTCTTT; CDR3aa: CSVQGQMNTEAFF
j_gene: TRBJ2-7; v_gene: TRBV19; abundance: once; d_gene: TRBD2; CDR3nt: TGTGCCAGTAGTCCGGGGGGCTCCTACGAGCAGTACTTC; CDR3aa: CASSPGGSYEQYF
j_gene: TRBJ1-2; v_gene: TRBV7-2; abundance: .; d_gene: TRBD1; CDR3nt: TGTGCCAGCAGCCAAGGGACAGGGGTTAACTATGGCTACACCTTC; CDR3aa: CASSQGTGVNYGYTF
j_gene: TRBJ2-5; v_gene: TRBV3-1/TRBV3-2; abundance: once; d_gene: TRBD1; CDR3nt: TGTGCCAGCAGCCCGGGGACAGGGCGCCAAGAGACCCAGTACTTC; CDR3aa: CASSPGTGRQETQYF